This TCR beta chain is drawn from a study of T cell responses to AZD1222 COVID-19 vaccine. Study-wide results and caveats: There were repertoire samples only from the period after the peak T cell response. Across the whole spike, CD4 TCRs peaked at regions 160-218 and 743-854. Two AZD1222 doses significantly raised spike-specific TCR breadth and depth over controls.

Analysis merged second doses at about 4 or about 12 weeks. This CDR3 is built from 13 residues. Germline CDR1 is MNHEY and CDR2 is SMNVEV (reference sequence). Trimming left V 3 bases short and J 5 bases short, with 10 bases between. Some clones are missing from TCRdb's copy, which holds only in-frame ones; the method was immunoSEQ multiplex PCR. The sample carries more than 95,000 clones, more than 65% recorded once. Points on this clone: Its antigen is as yet unknown.

The chain employs TRBV27 and TRBJ1-2; D not certain. The TCR sequence derives from an adult who received the AZD1222 COVID-19 vaccine. The specimen was peripheral blood, collected 28 days after the second AZD1222 dose. The CDR3 region is CASSLTYLYGYTF. CDR3 in DNA: TGTGCCAGCAGTTTGACCTACTTGTATGGCTACACCTTC.